These 16 T cell receptor beta chains came from one sample sequenced in a study of blood T cell repertoires in COVID-19. The protocol was immunoSEQ multiplex PCR, while the TCRdb copy is restricted to in-frame clones and leaves out a portion. The sample records 500,000 to 600,000 clones, 70% to 90% being singletons. Sequencing input: peripheral blood. These receptors were obtained from a woman between 50 and 59 years old with COVID-19, enrolled during active disease.

This chain uses TRBV5-1 with TRBJ1-1, with unresolved D. From germline, CDR1 is SGHRS and CDR2 YFSETQ. The V end was cut by 1 base, the J end by 6 bases, with 7 bases between. This CDR3 is 12 amino acids long. CDR3 DNA sequence: TGCGCCAGCAGCTTGCTCGGGGCTGAAGCTTTCTTT. This gives the protein CASSLLGAEAFF.

The chain is built from TRBV10-3 and TRBJ2-2; D gene unclear. The CDR3 extends over 12 amino acids. CDR1 ENHRY and CDR2 SYGVKD come from the germline V gene. Trimming took 6 bases from V and 1 from J, leaving 3 bases between them. The CDR3 bases are TGTGCCATCAGGAGGAACACCGGGGAGCTGTTTTTT. Amino acid sequence: CAIRRNTGELFF.

The J gene is TRBJ1-1, the V gene TRBV7-9, with D possibly matching TRBD1 (5 bases). Trimming cost V 2 bases and J 7 bases, with 11 bases left between them. The CDR3 is 13 residues long. Germline CDR1 is SEHNR and CDR2 is FQNEAQ (reference sequence). The CDR3 sequence is CASSLHWGDEAFF. The CDR3 region has the DNA TGTGCCAGCAGCTTACACTGGGGGGATGAAGCTTTCTTT.

This chain connects TRBV7-6 to TRBJ1-3, with TRBD1 matching 9 bases. The CDR3 spans 16 residues. Per germline, CDR1 SGHVS and CDR2 FNYEAQ. Unmatched junction bases numbered 7, after V lost 5 bases and J lost 2 bases. This chain's CDR3 is CASSRRQGETGNTIYF. As DNA, the CDR3 is TGTGCCAGCAGCCGACGACAGGGGGAAACTGGAAACACCATATATTTT.

CDR3 in amino acids: CAITNVGSTYEQYF. DNA of the CDR3: TGTGCCATCACTAATGTCGGGTCGACCTACGAGCAGTACTTC. The V and J genes are TRBV10-3 and TRBJ2-7; D unclear. In germline, CDR1 is ENHRY, CDR2 SYGVKD. V was cut by 7 bases and J by 2 bases, with 15 bases left in between. This CDR3 spans 14 amino acids.

V usage is TRBV9 and J usage is TRBJ1-4; 9 positions agree with TRBD1. CDR3 size: 15 residues. V was clipped by 0 bases and J by 8 bases; unmatched bases: 5. Germline V lookup: CDR1 SGDLS, CDR2 YYNGEE. The CDR3 reads CASSVAETGGEKLFF. The CDR3 coding sequence is TGTGCCAGCAGCGTAGCTGAAACAGGGGGCGAAAAACTGTTTTTT.

This chain connects TRBV24-1 to TRBJ1-2, with 7 bases lining up with TRBD1. The junction had 6 bases not matched to a gene; V was cut back by 2 bases and J by 4 bases. The CDR3 extends over 15 amino acids. The germline gives CDR1 KGHDR, CDR2 SFDVKD. The CDR3 loop is CATSDSYGDSYGYTF. CDR3 nucleotide sequence: TGTGCCACCAGTGATTCATACGGGGACAGCTATGGCTACACCTTC.

This clone occurred once. This chain links TRBV18 with TRBJ2-1, with 8 bases lining up with TRBD2. Germline CDR1 and CDR2: KGHSH and LQKENI. The CDR3 consists of 16 residues. V lost 0 bases and J lost 3; bases outside the gene matches: 4. This CDR3 reads CASSPPNGGDYNEQFF. CDR3 bases: TGTGCCAGCTCACCACCTAACGGGGGGGACTACAATGAGCAGTTCTTC.

The V gene is TRBV7-6, the J gene TRBJ2-1; TRBD2 matches 8 bases. The CDR3 consists of 14 residues. Germline V lookup: CDR1 SGHVS, CDR2 FNYEAQ. Trimming removed 4 bases from V and 9 bases from J; junction bases left unmatched: 8. The CDR3, as DNA: TGTGCCAGCAGCTCAACGGGGGGGGCAGGTGAGCAGTTCTTC. It yields the protein CASSSTGGAGEQFF.

This chain connects TRBV19 to TRBJ2-5; D is unresolved. The CDR3 consists of 11 residues. Germline V CDR1 and CDR2: LNHDA, SQIVND (reference sequence). Between the trimmed V and J ends, which lost 3 bases and 3 bases, there was a span of 2 bases. The CDR3 protein is CASSIEETQYF. Here the CDR3 DNA reads TGTGCCAGTAGTATCGAAGAGACCCAGTACTTC.

The chain links TRBV19 to TRBJ2-3; 10 bases are shared with TRBD2. V gave up 4 bases and J gave up 5 bases; unmatched junction bases: 6. The CDR3 runs 15 residues. The germline CDR1 and CDR2 sequences are LNHDA and SQIVND (reference sequence). The CDR3 reads CASSKTSGEEDTQYF. The CDR3 DNA is TGTGCCAGTAGTAAAACTAGCGGGGAGGAAGATACGCAGTATTTT.

The J gene is TRBJ1-1, the V gene TRBV4-2; tentatively, D is TRBD1 (5 bases). The CDR3 runs 14 residues. V was pared by 4 bases and J by 1 base, with 10 bases between. The V gene's germline CDR1 is LGHNA and CDR2 YNFKEQ. CDR3 DNA: TGTGCCAGCAGCCCCCGCGGGGGGAACACTGAAGCTTTCTTT. Encoded protein: CASSPRGGNTEAFF.

The rearrangement joins TRBV5-8 to TRBJ2-2; 7 positions agree with TRBD1. This CDR3 contains 15 residues. The germline gives CDR1 SGHTS, CDR2 YDEGEE. J gave up 4 bases and V 7 bases, and 10 bases lay outside the gene matches. The CDR3 DNA is TGTGCCAGCTCTAAGGGGGCAGTCCCCACCGGGGAGCTGTTTTTT. This translates into CASSKGAVPTGELFF.

The gene calls are TRBV27 and TRBJ2-5; maybe TRBD2 (5 bases). Germline CDR1 and CDR2: MNHEY and SMNVEV (reference sequence). The CDR3 spans 15 residues. V lost 0 bases and J 2 bases, leaving 10 bases between the germline ends. DNA of the CDR3: TGTGCCAGCAGTTTATCCGGGGTTAGTCAAGAGACCCAGTACTTC. It is translated as CASSLSGVSQETQYF.

The V call is TRBV19, the J call TRBJ1-2, with 11 bases identical to TRBD1. The CDR3 consists of 15 residues. CDR1 is LNHDA, CDR2 SQIVND, per germline (reference sequence). V trimming: 4 bases; J trimming: 7 bases; junction bases outside the gene matches: 8. The CDR3 DNA follows: TGTGCCAGTAGTACTGGGACAGGGGGTCCGGGTGGCTACACCTTC. This codes for CASSTGTGGPGGYTF.

V and J are TRBV7-2 and TRBJ1-1; maybe TRBD1 (6 bases). Germline CDR1 and CDR2: SGHTA and FQGNSA. The V and J ends lost 2 bases and 2 bases respectively, with 12 bases between them. CDR3 length: 15 residues. The CDR3 spells CASSLFPGENTEAFF. The CDR3 coding sequence is TGTGCCAGCAGCTTATTTCCAGGGGAAAACACTGAAGCTTTCTTT.